These 10 T cell receptor beta chains were all obtained from the same sample, sequenced in a study of read filtering for tumor transcriptome and immune sequencing. From approximately 430 ng of RNA, a library with molecular barcoded alpha/delta and beta/gamma adaptors was made. TCRdb re-called the reads with MiXCR, one entry per CDR3 protein. The table shows around 140,000 distinct CDR3 sequences, with under 15% occurring only once. The specimen was a population of CD138-negative cells sorted from bone marrow. These receptors were taken from a donor aged 40 or over with multiple myeloma.

This clonotype was detected ten times or more. V gene TRBV29-1 combines with J gene TRBJ2-5, with a tentative D call TRBD1 (6 bases). Germline assignment: CDR1 SQVTM and CDR2 ANQGSEA. Trimming took 7 bases from V and 5 from J, leaving 14 bases between them. The CDR3 contains 12 residues. CDR3 nucleotide sequence: TGCAGCGCCTTCTCTCAGGGGGAGACCCAGTACTTC. Translation: CSAFSQGETQYF.

This clonotype was recorded at least ten times. This chain joins TRBV12-3 or TRBV12-4 and TRBJ2-7; D remains ambiguous. The CDR3 runs 12 residues. Trimming left V 5 bases short and J 6 bases short, with 11 bases between. CDR3 in amino acids: CASSTAGFEQYF. Here the CDR3 DNA reads TGTGCCAGCAGTACCGCAGGATTCGAGCAGTACTTC.

There are many counts of this clonotype. The rearrangement uses TRBV7-2 and TRBJ2-1; tentative D call: TRBD2 (6 bases). V lost 1 base and J 2 bases, leaving 9 bases between the germline ends. The CDR3 sequence is 15 residues long. Germline V CDR1 and CDR2: SGHTA, FQGNSA. CDR3 amino acids: CASSLGASAYNEQFF. As DNA, the CDR3 is TGTGCCAGCAGCTTAGGGGCTAGCGCCTACAATGAGCAGTTCTTC.

This clonotype appeared a few times. The rearrangement links TRBV5-5 to TRBJ2-5; no reliable D call. Trimming shortened V by 1 base and J by 2 bases, and 6 bases separated the two germline ends. From germline, CDR1 is SGHKS and CDR2 YYEKEE (reference sequence). The length of the CDR3 is 13 residues. The CDR3 DNA sequence: TGTGCCAGCAGCTTGCTACAGCAAGAGACCCAGTACTTC. This translates into CASSLLQQETQYF.

The count of this clonotype is one. This may arise from a read error, as a much more abundant clone is one base away. The rearrangement joins TRBV7-8 to TRBJ1-1, with D unclear. Looked up from germline, CDR1 is SGHVS and CDR2 is FQNEAQ. The length of the CDR3 is 19 residues. The CDR3 spells CASSLISALGTIANTKAFF. The CDR3 bases are TGTGCCAGCAGCTTAATCAGTGCCTTAGGTACTATCGCGAACACTAAAGCTTTCTTT.

This clonotype was seen ten or more times. The gene calls are TRBV12-3 or TRBV12-4 and TRBJ1-5; D remains unclear. The ends were cut back, 6 bases at V and 2 bases at J, with 14 bases in the middle. CDR3 length equals 15 residues. DNA for the CDR3: TGTGCCAGCAGCATAGAGGCTGATGGCAATCAGCCCCAGCATTTT. Encoded protein: CASSIEADGNQPQHF.

Ten or more counts support this clonotype. The V and J genes are TRBV9 and TRBJ2-1; 7 bases are a match to TRBD2. Germline trimming cut 1 base from V and 4 bases from J; bases unmatched to any gene: 5. CDR3 length: 15 amino acids. CDR1 and CDR2 from the germline V gene are SGDLS and YYNGEE. The CDR3: CASSVTGTIYNEQFF. The CDR3 DNA is TGTGCCAGCAGCGTAACCGGGACTATATACAATGAGCAGTTCTTC.

As regards this clonotype: A far bigger clonotype differs at one base, so this is likely a read error. The rearrangement joins TRBV12-3 or TRBV12-4 to TRBJ2-1; D not resolved. V was pared by 2 bases and J by 9 bases, with 17 bases between. The CDR3 is 15 residues long. CDR3: CASSLSDRIVGEQFF. CDR3 DNA: TGTGCCAGCAGTTTAAGTGATAGAATAGTGGGTGAGCAGTTCTTC.

This clonotype was seen ten or more times. The chain joins TRBV7-2 to TRBJ2-1, with 7 bases that match TRBD2. CDR1 and CDR2 (germline): SGHTA, FQGNSA. This CDR3 spans 16 amino acids. The V gene end was trimmed by 5 bases and the J gene end by 0 bases; junction bases not matched to a gene: 7. In DNA form, the CDR3 reads TGTGCCAGCAGCCATTTCGGGAGGAGCTCCTACAATGAGCAGTTCTTC. As protein: CASSHFGRSSYNEQFF.

This clonotype came up a few times. The chain employs TRBV5-1 and TRBJ1-2; TRBD1 might be the D (5 bases). The germline CDR1 and CDR2 sequences are SGHRS and YFSETQ. The CDR3 covers 15 residues. Trimming left V 6 bases short and J 5 bases short, with 20 bases between. This CDR3 is CASKLGLGASYGYTF. As DNA, the CDR3 is TGCGCCAGCAAGTTGGGACTGGGAGCTTCATATGGCTACACCTTC. Filled out from reference TRBV5-1 and TRBJ1-2, the complete variable domain reads KAGVTQTPRYLIKTRGQQVTLSCSPISGHRSVSWYQQTPGQGLQFLFEYFSETQRNKGNFPGRFSGRQFSNSRSEMNVSTLELGDSALYLCASKLGLGASYGYTFGSGTRLTVV.